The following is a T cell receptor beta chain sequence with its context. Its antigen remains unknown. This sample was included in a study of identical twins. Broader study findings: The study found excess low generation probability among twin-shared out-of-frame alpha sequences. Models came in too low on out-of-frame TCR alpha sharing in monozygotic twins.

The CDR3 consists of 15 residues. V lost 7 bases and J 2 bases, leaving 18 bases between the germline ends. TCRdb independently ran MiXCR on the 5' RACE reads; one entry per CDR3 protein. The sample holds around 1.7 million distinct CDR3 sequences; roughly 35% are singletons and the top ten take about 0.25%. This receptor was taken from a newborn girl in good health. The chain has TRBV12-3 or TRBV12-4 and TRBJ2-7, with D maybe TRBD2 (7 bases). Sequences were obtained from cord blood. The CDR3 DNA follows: TGTGCCAGCACCTTGGGGGGGACAAGAACCTACGAGCAGTACTTC. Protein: CASTLGGTRTYEQYF.